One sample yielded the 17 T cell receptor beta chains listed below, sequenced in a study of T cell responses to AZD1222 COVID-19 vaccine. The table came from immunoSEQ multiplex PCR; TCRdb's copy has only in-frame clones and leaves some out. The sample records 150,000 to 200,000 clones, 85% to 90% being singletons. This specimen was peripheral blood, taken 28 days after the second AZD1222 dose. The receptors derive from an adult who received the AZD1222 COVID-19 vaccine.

CDR3 nucleotides: TGCGCCAGCAGTGAGCGATTGGGGGGATTGAGAGGTGGCTACACCTTC. This sequence encodes CASSERLGGLRGGYTF. This chain joins TRBV10-2 and TRBJ1-2, with a weak D call TRBD1 (5 bases). Per the germline V gene, CDR1 is WSHSY and CDR2 is SAAADI. CDR3 size: 16 residues. The V gene lost 2 bases and the J gene lost 7 bases, with 20 bases spanning the gap.

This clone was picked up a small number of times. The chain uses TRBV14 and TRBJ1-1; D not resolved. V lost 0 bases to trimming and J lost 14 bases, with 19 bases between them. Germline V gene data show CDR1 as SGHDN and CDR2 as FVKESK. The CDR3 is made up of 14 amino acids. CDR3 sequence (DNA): TGTGCCAGCAGCCAAGAAACGTGGCGAGCGGCTTACTTCTTT. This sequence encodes CASSQETWRAAYFF.

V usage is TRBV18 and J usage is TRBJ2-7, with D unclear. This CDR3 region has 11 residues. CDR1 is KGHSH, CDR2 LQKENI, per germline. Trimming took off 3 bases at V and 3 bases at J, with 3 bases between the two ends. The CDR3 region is CASSPDYEQYF. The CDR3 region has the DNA TGTGCCAGCTCACCTGACTACGAGCAGTACTTC.

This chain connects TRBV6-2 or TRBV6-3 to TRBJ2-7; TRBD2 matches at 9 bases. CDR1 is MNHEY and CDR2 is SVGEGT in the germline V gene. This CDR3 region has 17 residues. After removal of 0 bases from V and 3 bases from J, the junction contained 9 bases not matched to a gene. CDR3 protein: CASSYSWLAGRSYEQYF. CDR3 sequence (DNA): TGTGCCAGCAGTTACTCATGGCTAGCGGGGCGGAGCTACGAGCAGTACTTC.

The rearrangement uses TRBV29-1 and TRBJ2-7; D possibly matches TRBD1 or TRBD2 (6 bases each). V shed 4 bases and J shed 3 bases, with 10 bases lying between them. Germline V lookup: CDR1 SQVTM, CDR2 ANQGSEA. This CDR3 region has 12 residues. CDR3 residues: CSVVRGDYEQYF. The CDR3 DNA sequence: TGCAGCGTTGTAAGGGGGGACTACGAGCAGTACTTC.

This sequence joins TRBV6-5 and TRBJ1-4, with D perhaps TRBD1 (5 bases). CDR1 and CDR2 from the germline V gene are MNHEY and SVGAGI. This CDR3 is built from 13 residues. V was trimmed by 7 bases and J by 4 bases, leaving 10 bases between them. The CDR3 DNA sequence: TGTGCCAGCAACCAGGGATTTAATGAAAAACTGTTTTTT. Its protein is CASNQGFNEKLFF.

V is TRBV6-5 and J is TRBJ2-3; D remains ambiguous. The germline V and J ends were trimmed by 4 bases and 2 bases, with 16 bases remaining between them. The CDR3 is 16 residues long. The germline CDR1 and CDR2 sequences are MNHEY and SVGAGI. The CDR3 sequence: CASSSRMGSFTDTQYF. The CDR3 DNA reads TGTGCCAGCAGTTCGAGGATGGGCAGTTTCACAGATACGCAGTATTTT.

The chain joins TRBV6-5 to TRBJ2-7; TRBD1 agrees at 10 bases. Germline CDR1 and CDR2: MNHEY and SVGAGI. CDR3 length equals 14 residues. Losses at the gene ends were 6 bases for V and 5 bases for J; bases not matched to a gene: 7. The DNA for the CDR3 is TGTGCCAGCAGCCCCGGGACAGGGGTACACGAGCAGTACTTC. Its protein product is CASSPGTGVHEQYF.

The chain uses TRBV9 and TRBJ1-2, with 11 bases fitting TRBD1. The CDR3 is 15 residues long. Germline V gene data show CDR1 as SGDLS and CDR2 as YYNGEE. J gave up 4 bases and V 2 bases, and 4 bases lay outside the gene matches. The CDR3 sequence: CASSVGQGEGYGYTF. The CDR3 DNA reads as TGTGCCAGCAGCGTGGGACAGGGGGAAGGCTATGGCTACACCTTC.

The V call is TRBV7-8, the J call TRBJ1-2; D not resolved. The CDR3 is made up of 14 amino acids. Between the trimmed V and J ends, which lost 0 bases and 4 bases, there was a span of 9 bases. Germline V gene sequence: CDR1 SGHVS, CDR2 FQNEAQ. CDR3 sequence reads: CASSLANLGYGYTF. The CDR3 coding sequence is TGTGCCAGCAGCTTAGCGAATTTGGGCTATGGCTACACCTTC.

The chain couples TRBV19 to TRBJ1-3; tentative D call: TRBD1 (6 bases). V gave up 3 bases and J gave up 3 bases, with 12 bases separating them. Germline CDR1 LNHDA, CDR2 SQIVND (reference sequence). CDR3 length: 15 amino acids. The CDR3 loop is CASSINRDYGNTIYF. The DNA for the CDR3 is TGTGCCAGTAGTATCAACAGGGATTATGGAAACACCATATATTTT.

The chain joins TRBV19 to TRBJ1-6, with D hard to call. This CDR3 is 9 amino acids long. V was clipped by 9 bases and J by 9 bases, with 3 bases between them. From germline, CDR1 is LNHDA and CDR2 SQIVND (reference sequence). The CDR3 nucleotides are TGTGCCAGCGGTTCACCCCTCCACTTT. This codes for CASGSPLHF.

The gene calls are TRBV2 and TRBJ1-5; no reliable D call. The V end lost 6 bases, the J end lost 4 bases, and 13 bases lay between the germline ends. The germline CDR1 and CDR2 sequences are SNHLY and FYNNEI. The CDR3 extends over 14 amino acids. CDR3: CASRDLRGNQPQHF. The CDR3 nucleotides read TGTGCCAGCAGGGACCTGCGAGGAAATCAGCCCCAGCATTTT.

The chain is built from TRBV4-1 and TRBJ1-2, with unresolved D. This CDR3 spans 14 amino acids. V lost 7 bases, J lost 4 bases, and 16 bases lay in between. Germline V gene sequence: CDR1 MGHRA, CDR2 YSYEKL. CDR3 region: CASTLDRGPYGYTF. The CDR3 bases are TGCGCCAGCACCCTTGATAGAGGACCCTATGGCTACACCTTC.

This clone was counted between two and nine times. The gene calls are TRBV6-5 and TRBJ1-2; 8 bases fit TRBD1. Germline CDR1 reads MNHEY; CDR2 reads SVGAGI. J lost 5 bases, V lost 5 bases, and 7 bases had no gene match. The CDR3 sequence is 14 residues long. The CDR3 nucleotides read TGTGCCAGCAGTCGTCTGGACAGGGAATATGGCTACACCTTC. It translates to CASSRLDREYGYTF.

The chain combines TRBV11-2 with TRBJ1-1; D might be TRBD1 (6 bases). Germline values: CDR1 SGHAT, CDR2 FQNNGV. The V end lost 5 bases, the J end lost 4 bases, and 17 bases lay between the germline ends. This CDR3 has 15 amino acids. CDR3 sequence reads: CASSQSGAGSTEAFF. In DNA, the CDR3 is TGTGCCAGCAGCCAGTCAGGGGCGGGGAGCACTGAAGCTTTCTTT. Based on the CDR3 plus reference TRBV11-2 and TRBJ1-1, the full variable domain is EAGVAQSPRYKIIEKRQSVAFWCNPISGHATLYWYQQILGQGPKLLIQFQNNGVVDDSQLPKDRFSAERLKGVDSTLKIQPAKLEDSAVYLCASSQSGAGSTEAFFGQGTRLTVV.

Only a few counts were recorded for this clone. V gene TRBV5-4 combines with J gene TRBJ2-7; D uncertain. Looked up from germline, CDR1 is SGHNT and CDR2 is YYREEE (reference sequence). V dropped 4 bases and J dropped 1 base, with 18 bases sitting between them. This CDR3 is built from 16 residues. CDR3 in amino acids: CASSPRRDGTSYEQYF. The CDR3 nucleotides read TGTGCCAGCAGCCCGCGTAGAGACGGAACTTCCTACGAGCAGTACTTC.